This is a list of T cell receptor beta chains from one sample in a study of a mutant IDH1 vaccine in newly diagnosed glioma. Repertoires were generated with immunoSEQ multiplex PCR, while TCRdb's copy carries only in-frame clones and drops some. The sample contains about 56,000 clones, 85% to 90% of which appear only once. The antigens of these receptors remain unknown. The specimen comprised PBMCs, sampled from a glioma patient whose treatment included an IDH1 peptide vaccine. These TCRs come from a man aged 40-55 years with glioma. Both conserved end residues are part of each CDR3. The D gene is left open where the match is weak. Size tells how often a clone was seen (once, few, many) or the class of an expanded clone, and some rows leave it out.

J: TRBJ1-2; size: -; D: TRBD1; V: TRBV19; CDR3: CASSMMTGLNYGYTF; DNA: TGTGCCAGTAGTATGATGACAGGGCTTAACTATGGCTACACCTTC
J: TRBJ1-5; size: few; D: TRBD1; V: TRBV19; CDR3: CASSTSTGVNDQPQHF; DNA: TGTGCCAGTAGTACCTCGACAGGGGTAAATGATCAGCCCCAGCATTTT
J: TRBJ2-3; size: -; D: -; V: TRBV6-1; CDR3: CASSAPTIDTQYF; DNA: TGTGCCAGCAGTGCCCCTACCATCGATACGCAGTATTTT
J: TRBJ2-7; size: -; D: -; V: TRBV27; CDR3: CASSLKGVDYEQYF; DNA: TGTGCCAGCAGTTTAAAGGGGGTGGACTACGAGCAGTACTTC
J: TRBJ2-7; size: once; D: TRBD2; V: TRBV5-1; CDR3: CASSLGGGRGEQYF; DNA: TGCGCCAGCAGCTTAGGTGGCGGGAGAGGCGAGCAGTACTTC
J: TRBJ1-2; size: -; D: -; V: TRBV2; CDR3: CASAERRTDNYGYTF; DNA: TGTGCCAGCGCCGAACGGCGGACGGATAACTATGGCTACACCTTC
J: TRBJ2-5; size: -; D: TRBD2; V: TRBV27; CDR3: CASGNSGRGIETQYF; DNA: TGTGCCAGCGGAAACAGCGGGAGGGGGATAGAGACCCAGTACTTC
J: TRBJ2-7; size: -; D: -; V: TRBV14; CDR3: CASSRGGVPYEQYF; DNA: TGTGCCAGCAGCCGAGGGGGGGTCCCCTACGAGCAGTACTTC
J: TRBJ2-1; size: -; D: TRBD1; V: TRBV6-5; CDR3: CASSSTGGAYNEQFF; DNA: TGTGCCAGCAGTTCAACAGGGGGAGCTTACAATGAGCAGTTCTTC
J: TRBJ2-2; size: -; D: -; V: TRBV5-6; CDR3: CASTPVSTGELFF; DNA: TGTGCCAGCACTCCGGTTAGCACCGGGGAGCTGTTTTTT
J: TRBJ2-7; size: -; D: -; V: TRBV6-5; CDR3: CASSYEAGRTYEQYF; DNA: TGTGCCAGCAGTTACGAGGCGGGACGGACATACGAGCAGTACTTC
J: TRBJ2-7; size: -; D: TRBD1; V: TRBV19; CDR3: CASRTGFGTHYEQYF; DNA: TGTGCCAGTAGGACAGGGTTCGGAACTCACTACGAGCAGTACTTC
J: TRBJ2-7; size: -; D: TRBD2; V: TRBV19; CDR3: CASSPEGFGLDSYEQYF; DNA: TGTGCCAGTAGTCCGGAGGGGTTTGGACTAGACTCCTACGAGCAGTACTTC
J: TRBJ1-5; size: -; D: TRBD1; V: TRBV2; CDR3: CASSGTFFSYGGDRLNQPQHF; DNA: TGTGCCAGCAGCGGGACGTTCTTTTCGTACGGCGGGGACAGATTAAATCAGCCCCAGCATTTT
J: TRBJ1-2; size: -; D: -; V: TRBV4-1; CDR3: CASSQGGSPPYGYTF; DNA: TGCGCCAGCAGCCAAGGAGGTAGTCCGCCCTATGGCTACACCTTC
J: TRBJ2-6; size: -; D: -; V: TRBV19; CDR3: CASLDGSTGANVLTF; DNA: TGTGCCAGTCTGGACGGGAGCACCGGGGCCAACGTCCTGACTTTC
J: TRBJ1-1; size: -; D: -; V: TRBV18; CDR3: CASSQSPQVEAFF; DNA: TGTGCCAGCTCACAGAGTCCACAGGTGGAAGCTTTCTTT
J: TRBJ2-5; size: -; D: TRBD2; V: TRBV18; CDR3: CASSRRGTSTGETQYF; DNA: TGTGCCAGCTCACGGCGGGGGACCTCAACGGGGGAGACCCAGTACTTC
J: TRBJ2-1; size: -; D: -; V: TRBV9; CDR3: CASSPFREGNEQFF; DNA: TGTGCCAGCAGCCCATTCCGGGAAGGAAATGAGCAGTTCTTC
J: TRBJ2-7; size: -; D: -; V: TRBV27; CDR3: CASSLGRYYEQYF; DNA: TGTGCCAGCAGTTTAGGCAGGTACTACGAGCAGTACTTC
J: TRBJ2-1; size: -; D: -; V: TRBV4-3; CDR3: CASSQDLAIFYNEQFF; DNA: TGCGCCAGCAGCCAAGATCTGGCGATCTTCTACAATGAGCAGTTCTTC
J: TRBJ2-5; size: -; D: -; V: TRBV9; CDR3: CASSVDLRVETQYF; DNA: TGTGCCAGCAGCGTAGATCTCAGGGTTGAGACCCAGTACTTC
J: TRBJ2-7; size: -; D: -; V: TRBV7-2; CDR3: CASSLGGISYEQYF; DNA: TGTGCCAGCAGCTTAGGGGGGATATCCTACGAGCAGTACTTC
J: TRBJ2-3; size: -; D: -; V: TRBV19; CDR3: CASSIGGLGADTQYF; DNA: TGTGCCAGTAGTATAGGTGGGCTTGGCGCAGATACGCAGTATTTT
J: TRBJ2-3; size: -; D: -; V: TRBV5-1; CDR3: CASSLDSHTQYF; DNA: TGCGCCAGCAGCCTAGACTCTCATACGCAGTATTTT
J: TRBJ2-1; size: -; D: -; V: TRBV6-4; CDR3: CASSDRGRGASYNEQFF; DNA: TGTGCCAGCAGTGACAGGGGCAGAGGCGCCTCCTACAATGAGCAGTTCTTC
J: TRBJ2-1; size: -; D: -; V: TRBV27; CDR3: CASSPDRSLNNEQFF; DNA: TGTGCCAGCAGTCCAGACAGGTCCCTTAACAATGAGCAGTTCTTC
J: TRBJ2-3; size: once; D: -; V: TRBV6-6; CDR3: CASSYWQGPDTQYF; DNA: TGTGCCAGCAGTTATTGGCAGGGACCAGATACGCAGTATTTT
J: TRBJ2-1; size: -; D: -; V: TRBV7-9; CDR3: CASRYPGLTNNEQFF; DNA: TGTGCCAGCAGGTATCCGGGACTCACGAACAATGAGCAGTTCTTC
J: TRBJ1-5; size: -; D: -; V: TRBV10-3; CDR3: CAISEWGIGNQPQHF; DNA: TGTGCCATCAGTGAATGGGGAATTGGCAATCAGCCCCAGCATTTT
J: TRBJ2-7; size: -; D: -; V: TRBV5-5; CDR3: CASSFGSSYEQYF; DNA: TGTGCCAGCAGCTTCGGCAGCTCCTACGAGCAGTACTTC
J: TRBJ2-7; size: once; D: TRBD2; V: TRBV10-3; CDR3: CASRGLADYEQYF; DNA: TGTGCCTCCCGGGGACTAGCGGATTACGAGCAGTACTTC
J: TRBJ2-1; size: -; D: -; V: TRBV7-8; CDR3: CATAQGYEQFF; DNA: TGTGCCACAGCGCAGGGGTATGAGCAGTTCTTC
J: TRBJ1-1; size: -; D: -; V: TRBV6-5; CDR3: CASSYSQMAYTEAFF; DNA: TGTGCCAGCAGTTACTCGCAAATGGCCTACACTGAAGCTTTCTTT